Listed below are T cell receptor beta chains from one sample, sequenced in a study of CD8+CD57+ T cells in acquired aplastic anemia. TCRdb passed the reads through MiXCR, listing each CDR3 protein once. In the table there are about 160,000 distinct CDR3 sequences, 35% to 55% of which are singletons. Sequencing input: sorted CD4+, CD8+, or CD8+CD57+ T cells (not recorded which) from PBMCs. These receptors originate from a human donor in good health. Each CDR3 is given with its conserved first and last residue.

J: TRBJ2-2
V: TRBV19
CDR3: CASSAFAGTGELFF

J: TRBJ1-5
V: TRBV19
CDR3: CASSIGGTSGQPQHF

J: TRBJ1-2
V: TRBV19
CDR3: CASSVSGTRYGYTF

J: TRBJ1-1
V: TRBV6-6
CDR3: CASLRGSESFF

J: TRBJ2-7
V: TRBV19
CDR3: CASSNQFQTYEQYF

J: TRBJ1-6
V: TRBV7-9
CDR3: CASSLGENSPLHF

J: TRBJ1-1
V: TRBV10-3
CDR3: CATRLGGMNTEAFF

J: TRBJ2-7
V: TRBV15
CDR3: CATGAGTYEQYF

J: TRBJ2-5
V: TRBV5-5
CDR3: CASSPRLAGAETQYF

J: TRBJ1-1
V: TRBV10-3
CDR3: CAISESGGDMNTEAFF

J: TRBJ2-1
V: TRBV2
CDR3: CASSGDNEQFF

J: TRBJ2-7
V: TRBV2
CDR3: CASSDVGTYEQYF

J: TRBJ2-3
V: TRBV11-1
CDR3: CAMGDGGRAHSTDTQYF

J: TRBJ2-1
V: TRBV4-2
CDR3: CASSQDLGGVSYNEQFF

J: TRBJ1-6
V: TRBV19
CDR3: CASSLVYGTADSPLHF

J: TRBJ2-5
V: TRBV2
CDR3: CASSTTQETQYF

J: TRBJ2-7
V: TRBV6-1
CDR3: CASSERGTRSDEQYF

J: TRBJ2-6
V: TRBV29-1
CDR3: CSVEHSTGANVLTF

J: TRBJ2-1
V: TRBV5-6
CDR3: CASSLDGLAICEQFF

J: TRBJ2-7
V: TRBV29-1
CDR3: CSVIREHEQYF

J: TRBJ2-2
V: TRBV14
CDR3: CASSQDRGGELFF

J: TRBJ1-5
V: TRBV30
CDR3: CAWSVKGNQPQHF

J: TRBJ2-1
V: TRBV10-3
CDR3: CAISGSERAYNEQFF

J: TRBJ1-5
V: TRBV7-9
CDR3: CASSRDISNQPQHF

J: TRBJ2-6
V: TRBV19
CDR3: CASRTQGAGANVLTF

J: TRBJ1-2
V: TRBV30
CDR3: CAWRGQGYGYTF

J: TRBJ1-4
V: TRBV12-3/TRBV12-4
CDR3: CASSSLRGAGEKLFF

J: TRBJ2-7
V: TRBV20-1
CDR3: CSALDRESRYEQYF

J: TRBJ2-5
V: TRBV29-1
CDR3: CGVGQGIKETQYF

J: TRBJ1-4
V: TRBV6-5
CDR3: CASSSLEGKLFF

J: TRBJ1-5
V: TRBV27
CDR3: CASSEGRHQPQHF

J: TRBJ1-6
V: TRBV7-2
CDR3: CASSSAPGLRNSPLHF

J: TRBJ2-4
V: TRBV2
CDR3: CASSDRGPGKNIQYF

J: TRBJ2-3
V: TRBV7-2
CDR3: CASISGVVGTDTQYF

J: TRBJ1-4
V: TRBV5-5
CDR3: CASSPWTGPNEKLFF

J: TRBJ1-2
V: TRBV11-2
CDR3: CASSLDGGQGGYTF

J: TRBJ2-5
V: TRBV20-1
CDR3: CSASPGLAGGRIQETQYF

J: TRBJ1-1
V: TRBV2
CDR3: CASSLGGGRTEAFF

J: TRBJ1-2
V: TRBV14
CDR3: CASSPGPSSGYTF